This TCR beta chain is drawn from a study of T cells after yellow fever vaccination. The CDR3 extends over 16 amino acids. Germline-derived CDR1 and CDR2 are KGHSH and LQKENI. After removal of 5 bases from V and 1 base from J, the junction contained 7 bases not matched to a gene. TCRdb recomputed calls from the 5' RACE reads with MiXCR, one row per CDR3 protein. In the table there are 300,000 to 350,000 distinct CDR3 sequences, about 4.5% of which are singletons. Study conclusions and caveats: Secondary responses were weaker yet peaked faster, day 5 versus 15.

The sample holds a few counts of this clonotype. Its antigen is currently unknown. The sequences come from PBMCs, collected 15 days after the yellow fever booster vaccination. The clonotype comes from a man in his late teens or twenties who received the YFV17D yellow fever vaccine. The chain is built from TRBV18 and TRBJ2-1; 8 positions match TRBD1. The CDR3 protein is CASSEYQGASYNEQFF. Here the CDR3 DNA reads TGTGCCAGCTCAGAATATCAGGGGGCATCCTACAATGAGCAGTTCTTC.